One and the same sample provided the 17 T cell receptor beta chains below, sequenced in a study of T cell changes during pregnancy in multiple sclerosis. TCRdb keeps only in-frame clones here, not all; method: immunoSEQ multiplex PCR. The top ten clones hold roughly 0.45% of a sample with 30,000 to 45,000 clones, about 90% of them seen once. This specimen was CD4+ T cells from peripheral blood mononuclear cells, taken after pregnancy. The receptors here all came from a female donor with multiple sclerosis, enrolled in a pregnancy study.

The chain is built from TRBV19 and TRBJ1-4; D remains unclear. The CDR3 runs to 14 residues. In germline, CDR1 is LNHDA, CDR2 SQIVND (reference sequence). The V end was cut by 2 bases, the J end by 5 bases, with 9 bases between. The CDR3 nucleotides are TGTGCCAGTAGTATACAGCGACTAAATGAAAAACTGTTTTTT. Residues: CASSIQRLNEKLFF. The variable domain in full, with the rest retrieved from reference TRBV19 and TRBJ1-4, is DGGITQSPKYLFRKEGQNVTLSCEQNLNHDAMYWYRQDPGQGLRLIYYSQIVNDFQKGDIAEGYSVSREKKESFPLTVTSAQKNPTAFYLCASSIQRLNEKLFFGSGTQLSVL.

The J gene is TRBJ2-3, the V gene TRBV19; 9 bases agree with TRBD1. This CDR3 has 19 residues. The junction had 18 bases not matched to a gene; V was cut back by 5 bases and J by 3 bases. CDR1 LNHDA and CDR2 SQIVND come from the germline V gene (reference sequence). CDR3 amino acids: CASSGRGTGQGRRTDTQYF. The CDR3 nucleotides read TGTGCCAGTAGTGGACGGGGGACAGGGCAGGGACGTAGAACAGATACGCAGTATTTT.

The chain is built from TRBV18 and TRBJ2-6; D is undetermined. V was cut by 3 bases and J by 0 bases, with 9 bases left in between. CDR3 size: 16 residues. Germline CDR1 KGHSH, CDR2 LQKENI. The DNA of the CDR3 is TGTGCCAGCTCACCTTCAGGCGTCTCTGGGGCCAACGTCCTGACTTTC. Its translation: CASSPSGVSGANVLTF.

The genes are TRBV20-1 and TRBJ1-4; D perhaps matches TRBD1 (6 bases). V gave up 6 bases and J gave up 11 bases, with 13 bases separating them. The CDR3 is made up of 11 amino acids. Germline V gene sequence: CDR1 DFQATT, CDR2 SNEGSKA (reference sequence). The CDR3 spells CSAPRQAKLFF. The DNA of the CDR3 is TGCAGTGCCCCCAGACAGGCGAAACTGTTTTTT.

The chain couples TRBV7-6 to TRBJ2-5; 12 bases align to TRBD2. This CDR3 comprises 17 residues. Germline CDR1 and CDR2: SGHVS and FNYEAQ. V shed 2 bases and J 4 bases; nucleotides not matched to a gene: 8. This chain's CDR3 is CASSLILAGGRRETQYF. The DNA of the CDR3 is TGTGCCAGCAGCTTAATCCTAGCGGGAGGGAGGCGAGAGACCCAGTACTTC.

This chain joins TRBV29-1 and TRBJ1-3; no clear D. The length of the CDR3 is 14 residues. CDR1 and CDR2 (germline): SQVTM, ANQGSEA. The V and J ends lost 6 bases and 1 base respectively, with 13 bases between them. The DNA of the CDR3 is TGCAGCGTCGCGGGGTCGGGATCTGGAAACACCATATATTTT. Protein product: CSVAGSGSGNTIYF.

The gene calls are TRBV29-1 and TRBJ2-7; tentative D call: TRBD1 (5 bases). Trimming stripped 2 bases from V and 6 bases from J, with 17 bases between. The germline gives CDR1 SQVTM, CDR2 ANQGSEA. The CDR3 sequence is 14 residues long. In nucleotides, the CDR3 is TGCAGCGTTGAACTCAGGGCATCCTCATTCGAGCAGTACTTC. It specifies CSVELRASSFEQYF.

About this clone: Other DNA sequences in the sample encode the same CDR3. CDR3 nucleotides: TGTGCTAGTGGCCGCGACAGTTACAATGAGCAGTTCTTC. Encoded protein: CASGRDSYNEQFF. The V call is TRBV12-5, the J call TRBJ2-1, with TRBD1 as a possible D gene (5 bases). The CDR3 loop spans 13 amino acids. V was shortened by 6 bases and J by 4 bases, with 10 bases between the two germline ends. Germline CDR1 LGHNT, CDR2 FRNRAP.

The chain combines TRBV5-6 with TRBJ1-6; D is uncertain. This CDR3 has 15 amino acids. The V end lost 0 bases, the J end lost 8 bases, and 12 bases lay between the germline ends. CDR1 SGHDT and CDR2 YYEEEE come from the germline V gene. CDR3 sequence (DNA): TGTGCCAGCAGCTTGGCTCGGAGCGCCGATTCACCCCTCCACTTT. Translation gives CASSLARSADSPLHF.

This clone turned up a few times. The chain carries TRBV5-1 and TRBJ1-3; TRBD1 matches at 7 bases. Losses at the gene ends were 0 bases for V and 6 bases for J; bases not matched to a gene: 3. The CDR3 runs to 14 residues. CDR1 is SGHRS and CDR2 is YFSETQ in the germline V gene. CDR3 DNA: TGCGCCAGCAGCTTGGACAGGGGTGTAAACACCATATATTTT. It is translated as CASSLDRGVNTIYF.

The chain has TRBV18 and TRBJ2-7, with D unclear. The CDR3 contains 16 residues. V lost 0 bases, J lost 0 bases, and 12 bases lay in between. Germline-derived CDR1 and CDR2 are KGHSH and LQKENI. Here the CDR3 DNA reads TGTGCCAGCTCACCACCGCGGCAGTCCAGCTCCTACGAGCAGTACTTC. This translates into CASSPPRQSSSYEQYF.

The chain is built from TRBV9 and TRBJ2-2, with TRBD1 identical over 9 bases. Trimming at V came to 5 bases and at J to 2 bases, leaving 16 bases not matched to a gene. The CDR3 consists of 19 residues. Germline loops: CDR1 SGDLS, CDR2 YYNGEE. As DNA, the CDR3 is TGTGCCAGCAGTAATCTTAATACAGGGGGCAGTTTCAACACCGGGGAGCTGTTTTTT. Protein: CASSNLNTGGSFNTGELFF.

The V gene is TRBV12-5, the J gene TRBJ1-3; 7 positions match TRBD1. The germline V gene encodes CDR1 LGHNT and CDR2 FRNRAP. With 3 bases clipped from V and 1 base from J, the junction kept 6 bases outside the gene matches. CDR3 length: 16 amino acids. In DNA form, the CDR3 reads TGTGCTAGTGGTTTTGGCCAGGGGGTATCTGGAAACACCATATATTTT. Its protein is CASGFGQGVSGNTIYF.

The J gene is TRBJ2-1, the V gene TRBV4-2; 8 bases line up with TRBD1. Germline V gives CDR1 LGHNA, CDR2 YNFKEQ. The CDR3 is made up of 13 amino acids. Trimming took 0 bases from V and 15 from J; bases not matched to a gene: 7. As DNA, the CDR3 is TGTGCCAGCAGCCAAGAATCGTGGGACAGGACGTTCTTC. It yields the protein CASSQESWDRTFF.

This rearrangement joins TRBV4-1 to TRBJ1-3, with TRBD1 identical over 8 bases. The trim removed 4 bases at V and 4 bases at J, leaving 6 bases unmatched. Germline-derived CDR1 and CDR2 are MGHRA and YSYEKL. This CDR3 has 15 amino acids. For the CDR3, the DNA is TGCGCCAGCAGCCGAGAAGACAGGGGAGGAAACACCATATATTTT. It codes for CASSREDRGGNTIYF.

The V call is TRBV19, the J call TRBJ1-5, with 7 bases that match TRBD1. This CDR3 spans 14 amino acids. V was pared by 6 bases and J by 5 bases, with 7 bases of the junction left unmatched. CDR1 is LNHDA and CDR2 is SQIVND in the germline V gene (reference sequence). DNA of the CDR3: TGTGCCAGTAGACAGACAGGGTTCGATCAGCCCCAGCATTTT. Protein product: CASRQTGFDQPQHF. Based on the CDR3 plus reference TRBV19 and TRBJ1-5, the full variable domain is DGGITQSPKYLFRKEGQNVTLSCEQNLNHDAMYWYRQDPGQGLRLIYYSQIVNDFQKGDIAEGYSVSREKKESFPLTVTSAQKNPTAFYLCASRQTGFDQPQHFGDGTRLSIL.

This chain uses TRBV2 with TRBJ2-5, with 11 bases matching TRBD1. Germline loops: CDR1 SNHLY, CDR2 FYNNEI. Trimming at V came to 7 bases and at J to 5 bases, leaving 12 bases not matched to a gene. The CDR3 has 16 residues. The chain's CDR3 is CASKKPRTGGDETQYF. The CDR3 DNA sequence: TGTGCCAGCAAGAAACCTAGGACAGGGGGCGATGAGACCCAGTACTTC.